The 32 T cell receptor beta chains in this list originate from one sample, sequenced in a study of long-term antiretroviral therapy in people with HIV (dated by TCRdb to the early 2020s). The immunoSEQ hsTCRB v3.0 assay was used at survey level resolution for TRB variable region sequencing. Not all clones reach the TCRdb copy of this immuneACCESS table, which keeps in-frame sequences only. Checked studies attribute under half of the gap to unresolved V genes and leave the rest unexplained. Counted in this sample were 30,000 to 35,000 clones; nearly 95% of them appeared once. The top ten clones comprise 3.5% to 4.5% of the sample. The sequencing here drew on unsorted PBMCs, taken 5 to 5.5 years after starting antiretroviral therapy. The receptors originated from a woman between 45 and 60 years old with HIV.

On this clone: Within the sample, other DNA sequences also encode this same CDR3. This chain joins TRBV25-1 and TRBJ1-1; the D is unclear. Looked up from germline, CDR1 is MGHDK and CDR2 is SYGVNS. The CDR3 runs to 11 residues. V lost 7 bases and J 5 bases, leaving 8 bases between the germline ends. CDR3 nucleotide sequence: TGTGCCAGCAACCGGGGTACTGAAGCTTTCTTT. This gives the protein CASNRGTEAFF.

This clone was detected once. The genes are TRBV10-2 and TRBJ1-6, with TRBD1 identical over 7 bases. Germline CDR1 and CDR2: WSHSY and SAAADI. V shed 8 bases and J 6 bases; nucleotides not matched to a gene: 7. This CDR3 has 14 residues. CDR3 coding DNA: TGCGCCAGCGCTGTGGGACAGTTTAATTCACCCCTCCACTTT. Its translation: CASAVGQFNSPLHF.

The V and J genes are TRBV14 and TRBJ1-2; the D is unclear. CDR3 length: 12 residues. Between the trimmed V and J ends, which lost 4 bases and 4 bases, there was a span of 7 bases. Germline lookup yields CDR1 SGHDN and CDR2 FVKESK. CDR3 bases: TGTGCCAGCAGCCCCGGCGCCTATGGCTACACCTTC. It yields the protein CASSPGAYGYTF.

This sequence joins TRBV19 and TRBJ1-1; no reliable D call. Germline CDR1 reads LNHDA; CDR2 reads SQIVND (reference sequence). This CDR3 has 14 residues. V was clipped by 1 base and J by 3 bases, with 9 bases between them. This chain's CDR3 is CASSIGILDTEAFF. In DNA, the CDR3 is TGTGCCAGTAGTATAGGGATTTTGGACACTGAAGCTTTCTTT.

The chain employs TRBV19 and TRBJ1-2; a weak D match, TRBD1 (5 bases). Per the germline V gene, CDR1 is LNHDA and CDR2 is SQIVND (reference sequence). This CDR3 contains 16 residues. Trimming shortened V by 1 base and J by 2 bases, and 14 bases separated the two germline ends. CDR3 protein: CASSIARASANYGYTF. The CDR3 bases are TGTGCCAGTAGTATAGCCAGGGCCTCGGCGAACTATGGCTACACCTTC.

The chain carries TRBV2 and TRBJ1-5, with 8 bases matching TRBD1. The CDR3 contains 15 residues. With V trimmed by 6 bases and J by 0 bases, 4 bases remained unmatched. The germline CDR1 and CDR2 sequences are SNHLY and FYNNEI. In DNA form, the CDR3 reads TGTGCCAGCAGGGGAGACAGGGGTAGCAATCAGCCCCAGCATTTT. It specifies CASRGDRGSNQPQHF. The full variable domain, its missing parts supplied by reference TRBV2 and TRBJ1-5, is EPEVTQTPSHQVTQMGQEVILRCVPISNHLYFYWYRQILGQKVEFLVSFYNNEISEKSEIFDDQFSVERPDGSNFTLKIRSTKLEDSAMYFCASRGDRGSNQPQHFGDGTRLSIL.

As for this clone: One junction end disagrees with the germline gene, perhaps due to a read error. This chain connects TRBV5-5 to TRBJ2-3; D possibly corresponds to TRBD1 (7 bases). The CDR3 consists of 14 residues. Germline CDR1 is SGHKS and CDR2 is YYEKEE (reference sequence). Written as DNA, the CDR3 is TGTGCCAGCAGCGGGGGGACAGCGACAAACCCTCCCAAGTTT. This gives the protein CASSGGTATNPPKF.

V gene TRBV9 combines with J gene TRBJ2-2, with 9 bases identical to TRBD2. Germline V lookup: CDR1 SGDLS, CDR2 YYNGEE. The CDR3 contains 15 residues. Unmatched junction bases numbered 2, after V lost 0 bases and J lost 5 bases. The CDR3 DNA follows: TGTGCCAGCAGCGTAGCTAGCGGGGTTACCGGGGAGCTGTTTTTT. Protein: CASSVASGVTGELFF.

The rearrangement uses TRBV13 and TRBJ2-3; no definite D call. CDR1 and CDR2 (germline): PRHDT, FYEKMQ (reference sequence). The CDR3 has 14 amino acids. The V end was cut by 6 bases, the J end by 0 bases, with 10 bases between. The chain's CDR3 is CASRGATSTDTQYF. In DNA form, the CDR3 reads TGTGCCAGCAGAGGAGCGACTAGCACAGATACGCAGTATTTT.

The chain joins TRBV6-5 to TRBJ1-1; D may be TRBD1 (5 bases). This CDR3 spans 15 amino acids. Germline CDR1 is MNHEY and CDR2 is SVGAGI. V lost 4 bases and J lost 6, with 18 bases in between. This CDR3 is CASSSPGLSGPEAFF. For the CDR3, the DNA is TGTGCCAGCAGTTCCCCGGGGTTGTCGGGGCCTGAAGCTTTCTTT.

The chain employs TRBV29-1 and TRBJ2-5; TRBD2 is a possible D gene (5 bases). Trimming removed 6 bases from V and 4 bases from J, with 12 bases in between. Germline V lookup: CDR1 SQVTM, CDR2 ANQGSEA. The CDR3 covers 12 residues. CDR3 sequence: CSVRVAAETQYF. The CDR3 DNA reads TGCAGCGTGAGGGTGGCGGCAGAGACCCAGTACTTC.

The V and J genes are TRBV7-8 and TRBJ1-5; D remains unclear. This CDR3 is 18 amino acids long. Trimming left V 2 bases short and J 3 bases short, with 20 bases between. Germline values: CDR1 SGHVS, CDR2 FQNEAQ. This chain's CDR3 is CASSLSGTAQQLNQPQHF. In DNA form, the CDR3 reads TGTGCCAGCAGCTTAAGTGGCACAGCACAACAACTCAATCAGCCCCAGCATTTT.

The chain links TRBV5-5 to TRBJ2-3; TRBD2 might be the D (6 bases). V was shortened by 3 bases and J by 0 bases, with 14 bases between the two germline ends. The CDR3 is made up of 16 amino acids. Germline V gene lookup returns CDR1 SGHKS and CDR2 YYEKEE (reference sequence). The CDR3 bases are TGTGCCAGCAGCTCGGCTCGGGGGAAGAGCACAGATACGCAGTATTTT. It translates to CASSSARGKSTDTQYF.

The sample holds one count of this clone. The V call is TRBV7-2, the J call TRBJ1-3; D is unresolved. Germline assignment: CDR1 SGHTA and CDR2 FQGNSA. Trimming cost V 0 bases and J 9 bases, with 9 bases left between them. The CDR3 has 13 residues. CDR3 sequence reads: CASSLAHRATIYF. Written as DNA, the CDR3 is TGTGCCAGCAGCTTAGCCCATCGAGCCACCATATATTTT.

The chain recombines TRBV7-6 with TRBJ2-7, with 8 positions matching TRBD2. Germline V gives CDR1 SGHVS, CDR2 FNYEAQ. The CDR3 is 15 residues long. The junction had 14 bases not matched to a gene; V was cut back by 8 bases and J by 5 bases. The CDR3 nucleotides are TGTGCCAGCTCCCCCACGGGAGGGGGGCTCAACGAGCAGTACTTC. Its translation: CASSPTGGGLNEQYF.

This sequence joins TRBV30 and TRBJ2-7; 10 nucleotides align to TRBD2. Trimming at V came to 5 bases and at J to 8 bases, leaving 18 bases not matched to a gene. The CDR3 totals 16 residues. Germline CDR1 GTSNPN, CDR2 SVGIG (reference sequence). The CDR3 here is CAWGASSGGTRVQQYF. The CDR3 DNA reads as TGTGCCTGGGGCGCCTCTAGCGGGGGAACCCGTGTCCAGCAGTACTTC.

V gene TRBV7-3 combines with J gene TRBJ2-7; tentative D call: TRBD1 (6 bases). From germline, CDR1 is SGHTA and CDR2 FQGTGA. This CDR3 is 14 amino acids long. Trimming pared 5 bases from V and 2 bases from J, leaving 13 bases between. CDR3 DNA: TGTGCCAGCAGCCAGGGCCAGGGGCCCTACGAGCAGTACTTC. Translating it yields CASSQGQGPYEQYF.

This chain links TRBV5-4 with TRBJ1-5; unclear D gene. V was clipped by 3 bases and J by 6 bases, with 13 bases between them. In germline, CDR1 is SGHNT, CDR2 YYREEE (reference sequence). The CDR3 loop spans 14 amino acids. As DNA, the CDR3 is TGTGCCAGCAGCTGGCCCGGGTTGGGTCAGCCCCAGCATTTT. Protein: CASSWPGLGQPQHF.

The rearrangement joins TRBV11-3 to TRBJ2-1, with D maybe TRBD2 (5 bases). This CDR3 spans 16 amino acids. Trimming took 8 bases from V and 3 from J, leaving 20 bases between them. Germline CDR1 is SGHNT and CDR2 is YENEEA. The CDR3 DNA follows: TGTGCCAGCTCCCTTTCGGAGGTAGGGTACTACAATGAGCAGTTCTTC. It specifies CASSLSEVGYYNEQFF.

V gene TRBV27 combines with J gene TRBJ2-2; D may be TRBD1 (5 bases). V lost 0 bases and J 5 bases, leaving 10 bases between the germline ends. The germline gives CDR1 MNHEY, CDR2 SMNVEV (reference sequence). CDR3 size: 15 residues. The CDR3 here is CASSLSPGQTGELFF. The CDR3 coding sequence is TGTGCCAGCAGTTTATCCCCAGGGCAGACCGGGGAGCTGTTTTTT.

Here the CDR3 DNA reads TGTGCCAGTAGACGAACCGGGACAGGGAGGAGCTACACCTTC. This gives the protein CASRRTGTGRSYTF. The chain couples TRBV19 to TRBJ1-2; TRBD1 aligns across 9 bases. CDR3 length: 14 amino acids. The trim removed 6 bases at V and 9 bases at J, leaving 11 bases unmatched. The V gene's germline CDR1 is LNHDA and CDR2 SQIVND (reference sequence).

This chain connects TRBV4-1 to TRBJ1-4, with D hard to call. V gave up 4 bases and J gave up 7 bases, with 16 bases separating them. CDR3 size: 15 residues. Germline V gene data show CDR1 as MGHRA and CDR2 as YSYEKL. The CDR3: CASSPDREKSEKLFF. DNA of the CDR3: TGCGCCAGCAGCCCTGACCGGGAAAAGAGTGAAAAACTGTTTTTT.

This sequence joins TRBV9 and TRBJ2-2; 9 nucleotides agree with TRBD2. There are 17 residues in the CDR3. In germline, CDR1 is SGDLS, CDR2 YYNGEE. V gave up 2 bases and J gave up 0 bases; unmatched junction bases: 5. The CDR3 loop is CASSVFSGGPNTGELFF. The CDR3 region has the DNA TGTGCCAGCAGCGTGTTTAGCGGGGGACCGAACACCGGGGAGCTGTTTTTT.

The chain links TRBV11-3 to TRBJ2-5, with D unclear. In germline, CDR1 is SGHNT, CDR2 YENEEA. The CDR3 loop spans 14 amino acids. Trimming removed 0 bases at V and 5 bases at J, with 10 bases between. CDR3: CASSLEGLSETQYF. The DNA for the CDR3 is TGTGCCAGCAGCTTAGAAGGCCTCTCGGAGACCCAGTACTTC.

This chain links TRBV19 with TRBJ1-4, with D unclear. The CDR3 totals 14 residues. From germline, CDR1 is LNHDA and CDR2 SQIVND (reference sequence). V shed 5 bases and J shed 9 bases, with 16 bases lying between them. Here the CDR3 DNA reads TGTGCCAGTAGTTCTACCGTAACCGCCCAAAAACTGTTTTTT. Protein: CASSSTVTAQKLFF.

This chain connects TRBV5-6 to TRBJ2-5, with 10 bases fitting TRBD2. The J segment lost 4 bases and the V segment lost 2 bases, leaving 2 bases of the junction unmatched. The V gene's germline CDR1 is SGHDT and CDR2 YYEEEE. The CDR3 has 14 amino acids. The CDR3 loop is CASSFLAGAETQYF. In DNA form, the CDR3 reads TGTGCCAGCAGCTTCCTAGCGGGGGCAGAGACCCAGTACTTC.

V usage is TRBV2 and J usage is TRBJ2-2; D ambiguous. This CDR3 has 13 amino acids. The germline CDR1 and CDR2 sequences are SNHLY and FYNNEI. The V end lost 4 bases, the J end lost 5 bases, and 8 bases lay between the germline ends. CDR3 amino acids: CASSVQGTGELFF. DNA for the CDR3: TGTGCCAGCAGTGTGCAAGGGACCGGGGAGCTGTTTTTT.

The chain employs TRBV7-8 and TRBJ1-5, with D possibly TRBD1 on 6 matching bases. The CDR3 totals 13 residues. Deletions cut 5 bases from V and 6 bases from J, with 11 bases between. Germline CDR1 is SGHVS and CDR2 is FQNEAQ. DNA of the CDR3: TGTGCCAGCAGCCTCAGGACAGCTCAGCCCCAGCATTTT. Translation gives CASSLRTAQPQHF.

The chain couples TRBV6-5 to TRBJ2-2, with 9 positions matching TRBD1. This CDR3 is built from 15 residues. After removal of 6 bases from V and 4 bases from J, the junction contained 6 bases not matched to a gene. Per germline, CDR1 MNHEY and CDR2 SVGAGI. The CDR3 DNA reads TGTGCCAGCAGGGAGGGACAGGGTGTCACCGGGGAGCTGTTTTTT. Translating it yields CASREGQGVTGELFF.

The rearrangement uses TRBV29-1 and TRBJ1-1, with 7 bases that match TRBD1. This CDR3 region has 13 residues. Germline V lookup: CDR1 SQVTM, CDR2 ANQGSEA. V was clipped by 6 bases and J by 4 bases; unmatched bases: 8. CDR3 coding DNA: TGCAGCGTATTTCGACCAGGGGGCACTGAAGCTTTCTTT. It is translated as CSVFRPGGTEAFF.

This rearrangement joins TRBV10-3 to TRBJ1-5; D not certain. This CDR3 is built from 13 residues. Germline CDR1 and CDR2: ENHRY and SYGVKD. Trimming pared 2 bases from V and 2 bases from J, leaving 4 bases between. This chain's CDR3 is CAISEDGNQPQHF. DNA for the CDR3: TGTGCCATCAGTGAGGACGGCAATCAGCCCCAGCATTTT.

The chain joins TRBV4-1 to TRBJ1-1; D remains unclear. The germline V and J ends were trimmed by 0 bases and 1 base, with 9 bases remaining between them. The CDR3 sequence is 15 residues long. Germline CDR1 and CDR2: MGHRA and YSYEKL. The chain's CDR3 is CASSQDDWGNTEAFF. Here the CDR3 DNA reads TGCGCCAGCAGCCAAGATGATTGGGGGAACACTGAAGCTTTCTTT.